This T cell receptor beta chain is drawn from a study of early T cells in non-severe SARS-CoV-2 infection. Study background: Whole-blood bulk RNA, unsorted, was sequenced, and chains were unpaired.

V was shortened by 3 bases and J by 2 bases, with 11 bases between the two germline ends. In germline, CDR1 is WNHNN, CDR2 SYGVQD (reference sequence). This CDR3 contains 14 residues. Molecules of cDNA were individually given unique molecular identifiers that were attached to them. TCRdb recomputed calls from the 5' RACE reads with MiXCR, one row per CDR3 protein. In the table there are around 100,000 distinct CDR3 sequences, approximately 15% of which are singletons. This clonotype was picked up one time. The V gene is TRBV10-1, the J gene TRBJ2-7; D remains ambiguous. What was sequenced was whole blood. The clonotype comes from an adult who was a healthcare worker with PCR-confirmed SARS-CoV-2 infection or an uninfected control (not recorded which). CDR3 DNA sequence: TGCGCCAGCAGTGAACCGGAATACCCCTACGAGCAGTACTTC. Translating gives CASSEPEYPYEQYF.